These 6 T cell receptor beta chains were all obtained from the same sample, sequenced in a study of T cell responses to AZD1222 COVID-19 vaccine. The assay was immunoSEQ multiplex PCR, and TCRdb's table has in-frame clones only and misses some. The sample yields over 50,000 clones, less than 90% seen once. This material consisted of peripheral blood, taken on day 0 of AZD1222 vaccination. The receptors come from an adult in good health.

This chain links TRBV6-5 with TRBJ2-2, with 7 positions matching TRBD1. The germline V gene encodes CDR1 MNHEY and CDR2 SVGAGI. Losses at the gene ends were 0 bases for V and 5 bases for J; bases not matched to a gene: 6. The CDR3 runs to 16 residues. This chain's CDR3 is CASSYSKARGTGELFF. CDR3 sequence (DNA): TGTGCCAGCAGTTACTCGAAGGCCAGGGGGACCGGGGAGCTGTTTTTT.

CDR3: CASSPMGASYEQYF. The CDR3 nucleotides read TGTGCCAGCTCACCAATGGGGGCCAGCTACGAGCAGTACTTC. This rearrangement joins TRBV18 to TRBJ2-7; tentatively, D is TRBD1 (6 bases). V lost 2 bases to trimming and J lost 3 bases, with 11 bases between them. The length of the CDR3 is 14 residues. In germline, CDR1 is KGHSH, CDR2 LQKENI.

The CDR3 protein is CASSYSGQGAYEQYF. In DNA, the CDR3 is TGTGCCAGCAGTTACTCAGGACAGGGGGCCTACGAGCAGTACTTC. The chain joins TRBV6-5 to TRBJ2-7, with 10 nucleotides matching TRBD1. The germline CDR1 and CDR2 sequences are MNHEY and SVGAGI. V shed 0 bases and J 2 bases; nucleotides not matched to a gene: 1. The CDR3 totals 15 residues.

The chain employs TRBV6-5 and TRBJ2-5, with a weak D call TRBD1 (6 bases). Germline V gene data show CDR1 as MNHEY and CDR2 as SVGAGI. CDR3 length equals 14 residues. V was clipped by 5 bases and J by 0 bases, with 10 bases between them. The DNA for the CDR3 is TGTGCCAGCAGTCCGGACAGAAACCAAGAGACCCAGTACTTC. This translates into CASSPDRNQETQYF.

This clone was seen a handful of times. This chain uses TRBV28 with TRBJ2-1; TRBD1 matches at 7 bases. The CDR3 has 13 amino acids. In germline, CDR1 is MDHEN, CDR2 SYDVKM. With 5 bases clipped from V and 5 bases from J, the junction kept 3 bases outside the gene matches. The CDR3 DNA is TGTGCCAGCAGTCGGGACAGCAACAATGAGCAGTTCTTC. Translated, it gives CASSRDSNNEQFF.

In DNA form, the CDR3 reads TGCGCCAGCAGCCCTCAGGGGGGACCCTATGAAGCTTTCTTT. It is translated as CASSPQGGPYEAFF. The gene calls are TRBV5-1 and TRBJ1-1, with 7 bases fitting TRBD1. Germline CDR1 SGHRS, CDR2 YFSETQ. CDR3 length: 14 amino acids. Unmatched junction bases numbered 10, after V lost 4 bases and J lost 7 bases. The full variable domain, in which reference TRBV5-1 and TRBJ1-1 provide the parts outside the CDR3, is KAGVTQTPRYLIKTRGQQVTLSCSPISGHRSVSWYQQTPGQGLQFLFEYFSETQRNKGNFPGRFSGRQFSNSRSEMNVSTLELGDSALYLCASSPQGGPYEAFFGQGTRLTVV.